The sequence of this TCR beta chain was determined in a study of T-cell reconstitution after alpha-beta-depleted transplantation in children. V was trimmed by 4 bases and J by 10 bases, leaving 5 bases between them. Germline-derived CDR1 and CDR2 are SQVTM and ANQGSEA. This CDR3 comprises 9 residues. This clonotype was seen more than once but under ten times. Its antigen is not known. Preparing the TCRbeta library involved the use of unique molecular identifiers. TCRdb reanalysed the PCR reads using MiXCR and keeps one entry per CDR3 protein. The data hold 530,000 or so distinct CDR3 sequences, with roughly 30% observed a single time. General observations from the study: One year post-transplant, T-cell counts and diversity were largely derived from T cells produced anew. Some patients' high day-60 TCRbeta diversity was attributed to recipient cells surviving conditioning. Several hundred graft clones that had expanded were reportedly the source of alpha-beta T cells about two months after transplant.

The TCR sequence derives from a boy less than two years old with Wiskott-Aldrich syndrome, due to receive a stem cell transplant. The chain has TRBV29-1 and TRBJ2-1; D is unresolved. The input for sequencing was PBMCs, taken before TCRalphabeta/CD19-depleted stem cell transplant. CDR3 residues: CSVAREQFF. The DNA of the CDR3 is TGCAGCGTTGCAAGGGAGCAGTTCTTC.